The clone carrying this T cell receptor (beta chain) was found many times. What it binds is not known. V gave up 6 bases and J gave up 3 bases; unmatched junction bases: 14. The germline gives CDR1 MDHEN, CDR2 SYDVKM. This CDR3 has 18 amino acids. The hyperthyroidism patients had all been newly diagnosed, and their disease duration was under 2 months. Their ages ranged from 18 to 65 years. Lactation, pregnancy, other autoimmune disease or uncontrolled infection led to exclusion of patients. Based on clinical symptoms, serum thyroxine and TRAb, thyroid ultrasound and orbital computed tomography, diagnoses were reached. The data are from a study of T cells in Graves' hyperthyroidism and ophthalmopathy. Whole-study findings and limits: Blood also showed most of the thyroid clonotypes that were expanded above 0.001.

Authors of the study amplified TCR beta CDR3 regions from RNA transcripts. When the TCR CDR3 underwent first-round RT-PCR, the HTBI primer set was used. TCRdb reanalysed the multiplex PCR reads using MiXCR and keeps one entry per CDR3 protein. The table records about 570,000 distinct CDR3 sequences, around 13% of them present only once. The V and J genes are TRBV28 and TRBJ2-5, with 12 bases matching TRBD1. The clonotype originates from a woman aged 40-49 years with Graves' hyperthyroidism. Sequencing input: blood. In DNA, the CDR3 is TGTGCCAGCAGCACAACCGGGACAGGGGGCCCGCATGAAGAGACCCAGTACTTC. Protein product: CASSTTGTGGPHEETQYF.